The sequence of this TCR beta chain was determined in a study of neurological immune-mediated disorders. This clonotype was found many times. In TCRdb, the 5' RACE reads were re-called with MiXCR into one record per CDR3 protein. Of 54,000 or so distinct CDR3 sequences listed, 3% to 4.5% were seen once; the top ten hold approximately 3.4%. Unsorted libraries were derived from 2 million PBMCs stored at -80 C. What was sequenced was PBMCs. The origin of this receptor is a woman in her 30s with multiple sclerosis.

The CDR3 loop is CASSATGLSGVAGELFF. The CDR3 DNA is TGTGCCAGCAGCGCCACCGGACTAAGCGGGGTGGCCGGGGAGCTGTTTTTT. This sequence joins TRBV11-3 and TRBJ2-2, with 7 positions matching TRBD2. The junction had 15 bases not matched to a gene; V was cut back by 5 bases and J by 6 bases. There are 17 residues in the CDR3. The germline gives CDR1 SGHNT, CDR2 YENEEA.